These T cell receptor beta chains were read from a single sample in a study of cytomegalovirus exposure and HLA in healthy donors. The data were produced by immunoSEQ multiplex PCR, yet TCRdb's version contains in-frame clones alone and is incomplete. The sample consists of about 90,000 clones, around 80% of them appearing once. The material sequenced was PBMCs. The receptors were gathered from a man aged 30 to 45 in good health and CMV-seronegative. Each CDR3 is given with its conserved first and last residue. Fields, in order: V gene, J gene, D gene, clone size, CDR3 length, CDR3 DNA, CDR3 protein. The D gene is left open where the match is weak. Clone size appears in some rows only: once, few, many, or a class for an expanded clone.

>TRBV5-5|TRBJ1-4|.|.|14
TGTGCCAGCAGCCCCGCCCCAGGGCGAGAAAAACTGTTTTTT
CASSPAPGREKLFF
>TRBV28|TRBJ1-4|.|.|14
TGTGCCAGCAGCCCGGGTGATACTAATGAAAAACTGTTTTTT
CASSPGDTNEKLFF
>TRBV9|TRBJ2-1|TRBD2|once|15
TGTGCCAGCAGCGCCACGACTAGCGGATACAATGAGCAGTTCTTC
CASSATTSGYNEQFF
>TRBV30|TRBJ1-1|.|.|15
TGTGCCTGGCGGAAAGGGGGGGGGATGAACACTGAAGCTTTCTTT
CAWRKGGGMNTEAFF
>TRBV6-5|TRBJ1-1|.|once|14
TGTGCCAGCAGTTACTCTCGGGGGAACACTGAAGCTTTCTTT
CASSYSRGNTEAFF
>TRBV19|TRBJ1-1|.|.|14
TGTGCCAGTAGTAGACAGATACAGAACACTGAAGCTTTCTTT
CASSRQIQNTEAFF
>TRBV7-2|TRBJ2-7|.|.|15
TGTGCCAGCAGCTTAGGGGTAGGGGGAACCTACGAGCAGTACTTC
CASSLGVGGTYEQYF
>TRBV9|TRBJ1-6|.|.|14
TGTGCCAGCAGCGTAGCTGGAGGTGGAACACCCCTCCACTTT
CASSVAGGGTPLHF
>TRBV5-1|TRBJ1-2|.|.|13
TGCGCCAGCAGCTTCGACAGGCCTTATGGCTACACCTTC
CASSFDRPYGYTF
>TRBV6-1|TRBJ1-1|.|.|14
TGTGCCAGCAGTATACGGATTGAGGGAACTGAAGCTTTCTTT
CASSIRIEGTEAFF
>TRBV15|TRBJ1-5|TRBD1|.|13
TGTGCCACCAGCAGGGTCACAGGGGGGCCCCAGCATTTT
CATSRVTGGPQHF
>TRBV2|TRBJ1-2|TRBD1|.|14
TGTGCCAGCATGGGGGACAGCAAATCCTATGGCTACACCTTC
CASMGDSKSYGYTF
>TRBV2|TRBJ1-2|.|.|12
TGTGCCAGCAGTGTGGCTCGCTATGGCTACACCTTC
CASSVARYGYTF
>TRBV6-6|TRBJ1-5|.|.|15
TGTGCCAGCAGTCCAAGTAGGGGGGGCGGGCAGCCCCAGCATTTT
CASSPSRGGGQPQHF
>TRBV29-1|TRBJ2-5|.|.|15
TGCAGCGTTGAACTACGGAGGGGGGGCCGAGAGACCCAGTACTTC
CSVELRRGGRETQYF
>TRBV7-8|TRBJ1-4|.|once|17
TGTGCCAGCAGCTTAGCGGAGGGATCAGCAACTAATGAAAAACTGTTTTTT
CASSLAEGSATNEKLFF
>TRBV11-3|TRBJ1-6|TRBD1|.|15
TGTGCCAGCAGCTGGAGGACAGGGGGCAACTCACCCCTCCACTTT
CASSWRTGGNSPLHF
>TRBV7-9|TRBJ1-5|TRBD1|.|14
TGTGCCAGCAGCGTAGGGGGGACAGGTCAGCCCCAGCATTTT
CASSVGGTGQPQHF
>TRBV7-6|TRBJ2-5|TRBD1|.|14
TGTGCCAGCAGCTCACGACAGGGTGGAAAGACCCAGTACTTC
CASSSRQGGKTQYF
>TRBV19|TRBJ2-5|.|few|13
TGTGCCAGTAGTCCCCGGGTTGGTGAGACCCAGTACTTC
CASSPRVGETQYF
>TRBV11-3|TRBJ2-2|.|once|14
TGTGCCAGCAGCTTAGGCAGGGGTCCAAGGGAGCTGTTTTTT
CASSLGRGPRELFF
>TRBV5-1|TRBJ1-5|.|.|16
TGCGCCAGCAGCTTGGTCGGCGGAGATAGCAATCAGCCCCAGCATTTT
CASSLVGGDSNQPQHF
>TRBV5-1|TRBJ2-7|TRBD2|.|13
TGCGCCAGCAGCTTGCCCGCGGGGGACGAGCAGTACTTC
CASSLPAGDEQYF
>TRBV7-8|TRBJ1-1|.|.|14
TGTGCCAGCAGCGTAGGTCCGGTAAACACTGAAGCTTTCTTT
CASSVGPVNTEAFF
>TRBV28|TRBJ1-1|.|.|13
TGTGCCAGCAGGCTCCCTCGGCAGGGAAAAGCTTTCTTT
CASRLPRQGKAFF
>TRBV5-1|TRBJ1-2|TRBD1|once|15
TGCGCCAGCAGCTTGGCGACAGGGAACGCCTATGGCTACACCTTC
CASSLATGNAYGYTF
>TRBV6-6|TRBJ1-1|.|few|12
TGTGCCAGCAGTTTTCAGAACACTGAAGCTTTCTTT
CASSFQNTEAFF
>TRBV5-1|TRBJ2-5|TRBD2|.|18
TGCGCCAGCAGCTTAACAACGGGACTAGCGGGGGGTCGGGAGACCCAGTACTTC
CASSLTTGLAGGRETQYF
>TRBV29-1|TRBJ1-2|.|.|15
TGCAGCGTTGAAGATCTTGGGTGGAGGGGTCTTGGCTACACCTTC
CSVEDLGWRGLGYTF
>TRBV6-6|TRBJ2-7|TRBD1|.|15
TGTGCCAGCAGCCCCAGACAGGGCGGAACCTACGAGCAGTACTTC
CASSPRQGGTYEQYF
>TRBV6-1|TRBJ2-3|TRBD2|.|16
TGTGCCAGCAGTGAACTTGTGACTAGCATGCCAGATACGCAGTATTTT
CASSELVTSMPDTQYF
>TRBV5-4|TRBJ2-7|TRBD2|.|15
TGTGCCAGCAGCTTTGGGGGGGAGATCTCCTACGAGCAGTACTTC
CASSFGGEISYEQYF
>TRBV11-3|TRBJ2-1|.|.|15
TGTGCCAGCAGCTTAGATAGTGTAACGGGCAATGAGCAGTTCTTC
CASSLDSVTGNEQFF
>TRBV7-9|TRBJ1-1|.|few|12
TGTGCCATAGATCGGGAATCCACTGAAGCTTTCTTT
CAIDRESTEAFF
>TRBV6-1|TRBJ1-6|.|once|13
TGTGCCAGCAGTGACAACAGGGAGACACCCCTCCACTTT
CASSDNRETPLHF
>TRBV6-6|TRBJ1-1|.|few|14
TGTGCCAGCAGTTGGGAGGGGTTAAACACTGAAGCTTTCTTT
CASSWEGLNTEAFF
>TRBV5-8|TRBJ2-7|.|.|14
TGTGCCAGCAGCTACCAGGGGAGCCTCTACGAGCAGTACTTC
CASSYQGSLYEQYF
>TRBV6-5|TRBJ1-2|.|.|15
TGTGCCAGCAGTTCCCACGTCCGGGGGGCTAGTGGCTACACCTTC
CASSSHVRGASGYTF
>TRBV5-1|TRBJ2-7|.|.|15
TGCGCCAGCAGCGTCAGACCAGGCTGGCCCTACGAGCAGTACTTC
CASSVRPGWPYEQYF
>TRBV28|TRBJ1-2|.|.|12
TGTGCCAGCAGTCGAAGCCTCTATGGCTACACCTTC
CASSRSLYGYTF
>TRBV7-7|TRBJ1-3|TRBD1|once|16
TGTGCCAGCAGCCCATCTACAGGGGTTGCTGGAAACACCATATATTTT
CASSPSTGVAGNTIYF
>TRBV29-1|TRBJ2-1|TRBD1|.|12
TGCAGCGCTCTGGACAGGGTATACGAGCAGTTCTTC
CSALDRVYEQFF
>TRBV19|TRBJ2-2|.|.|15
TGTGCCAGTAGTATACAGGGAATATACACCGGGGAGCTGTTTTTT
CASSIQGIYTGELFF
>TRBV2|TRBJ2-3|.|once|16
TGTGCCAGCAGTGAATTGGAACTGAGGAAAGGAGATACGCAGTATTTT
CASSELELRKGDTQYF
>TRBV5-1|TRBJ2-3|.|.|15
TGCGCCAGCAGCAAAGACAGCACTAGCACAGATACGCAGTATTTT
CASSKDSTSTDTQYF
>TRBV19|TRBJ1-2|.|.|15
TGTGCCAGTAGTGCGGGAGACAGGACTACGGATGGCTACACCTTC
CASSAGDRTTDGYTF
>TRBV28|TRBJ2-1|TRBD2|.|15
TGTGCCAGCAGTTCAGGACTAGTTAGGGCGAATGAGCAGTTCTTC
CASSSGLVRANEQFF
>TRBV6-5|TRBJ2-7|.|.|16
TGTGCCAGCAGTTACTCGACGCGTCTAGTGAACTACGAGCAGTACTTC
CASSYSTRLVNYEQYF
>TRBV29-1|TRBJ2-1|.|.|15
TGCAGCGTCCCTAGTATACCTAGCTCCTACAATGAGCAGTTCTTC
CSVPSIPSSYNEQFF
>TRBV7-9|TRBJ2-5|.|.|14
TGTGCCAGCAGCATAGGGACTGGACAAGAGACCCAGTACTTC
CASSIGTGQETQYF
>TRBV28|TRBJ1-1|.|.|18
TGTGCCAGCAGTTTACCCGAGGGAGGTAGAGGGATGAACACTGAAGCTTTCTTT
CASSLPEGGRGMNTEAFF
>TRBV27|TRBJ1-2|TRBD1|once|15
TGTGCCAGCAGTCCTGGGACAGGGGTGGGCTATGGCTACACCTTC
CASSPGTGVGYGYTF
>TRBV4-3|TRBJ2-1|.|few|15
TGCGCCAGCAGCCAAGTCCCGGGGATCTACAATGAGCAGTTCTTC
CASSQVPGIYNEQFF
>TRBV9|TRBJ1-2|.|.|12
TGTGCCAGCAGCGCGATAGTGGATGGCTACACCTTC
CASSAIVDGYTF
>TRBV29-1|TRBJ1-2|TRBD1|.|13
TGCAGCGTAGAGGGACAGCCCTTGGGAGGCTACACCTTC
CSVEGQPLGGYTF
>TRBV27|TRBJ2-7|TRBD1|.|14
TGTGCCAGCAGTTCGACAGGGGAGCGGTACGAGCAGTACTTC
CASSSTGERYEQYF
>TRBV6-1|TRBJ1-2|.|.|13
TGTGCCAGCAGAGACGGAGAGCGGTATGGCTACACCTTC
CASRDGERYGYTF
>TRBV4-1|TRBJ1-3|.|.|15
TGCGCCAGCAGCCAAGATCTGGTAGCCGGAAACACCATATATTTT
CASSQDLVAGNTIYF
>TRBV7-9|TRBJ1-3|.|.|16
TGTGCCAGCAGCTTAGGCGACAGGAACTCTGGAAACACCATATATTTT
CASSLGDRNSGNTIYF